The 22 T cell receptor beta chains in this list originate from one sample, sequenced in a study of blood T cell repertoires in COVID-19. This table comes from immunoSEQ multiplex PCR, and its TCRdb copy is limited to in-frame clones, with some not included. The repertoire holds fewer than 75,000 clones, with under 85% as singletons. Sequenced material: peripheral blood. The receptors come from a man aged 55 to 70 with acute or convalescent COVID-19.

V and J are TRBV10-3 and TRBJ1-1, with unresolved D. This CDR3 is built from 17 residues. The V gene lost 0 bases and the J gene lost 1 base, with 15 bases spanning the gap. Looked up from germline, CDR1 is ENHRY and CDR2 is SYGVKD. The CDR3 region is CAISESSGFLPNTEAFF. The CDR3, as DNA: TGTGCCATCAGTGAGTCAAGCGGCTTTTTGCCGAACACTGAAGCTTTCTTT.

This chain connects TRBV2 to TRBJ2-5, with 8 bases matching TRBD1. Unmatched junction bases numbered 7, after V lost 3 bases and J lost 7 bases. The CDR3 is 14 amino acids. Germline V gene sequence: CDR1 SNHLY, CDR2 FYNNEI. The CDR3 protein is CASSERQGKVTQYF. For the CDR3, the DNA is TGTGCCAGCAGTGAGAGACAGGGGAAGGTGACCCAGTACTTC.

The gene calls are TRBV5-1 and TRBJ2-1; 7 nucleotides agree with TRBD1. The CDR3 covers 15 residues. From germline, CDR1 is SGHRS and CDR2 YFSETQ. The trim removed 5 bases at V and 4 bases at J, leaving 9 bases unmatched. CDR3 sequence reads: CASSFRQGIYNEQFF. DNA for the CDR3: TGCGCCAGCAGTTTTAGACAGGGAATTTACAATGAGCAGTTCTTC.

This clone came up a few times. CDR3 amino acids: CASRYQGRYTEAFF. CDR3 nucleotide sequence: TGTGCCAGCAGATATCAGGGGCGGTACACTGAAGCTTTCTTT. The J gene is TRBJ1-1, the V gene TRBV27; a possible D gene is TRBD1 (6 bases). Germline CDR1 is MNHEY and CDR2 is SMNVEV (reference sequence). With 6 bases removed from V and 3 bases from J, the gap between germline ends came to 14 bases. The CDR3 is made up of 14 amino acids.

This chain joins TRBV2 and TRBJ2-7, with 10 bases aligning to TRBD1. Germline V gives CDR1 SNHLY, CDR2 FYNNEI. The CDR3 loop spans 15 amino acids. V shed 2 bases, J shed 6 bases, and the junction held 7 bases outside the gene matches. The DNA of the CDR3 is TGTGCCAGCAGTGAATGGGGACAGGGGCTCGGCGAGCAGTACTTC. Its protein is CASSEWGQGLGEQYF. The entire variable domain, with the rest obtained from reference TRBV2 and TRBJ2-7, is as follows: EPEVTQTPSHQVTQMGQEVILRCVPISNHLYFYWYRQILGQKVEFLVSFYNNEISEKSEIFDDQFSVERPDGSNFTLKIRSTKLEDSAMYFCASSEWGQGLGEQYFGPGTRLTVT.

The genes are TRBV7-2 and TRBJ2-3, with 12 bases matching TRBD2. CDR3 size: 14 residues. V lost 2 bases to trimming and J lost 8 bases; unmatched junction nucleotides: 2. Germline CDR1 is SGHTA and CDR2 is FQGNSA. The CDR3, as DNA: TGTGCCAGCAGCTTACTAGCGGGGGGGCTTACGCAGTATTTT. This codes for CASSLLAGGLTQYF.

V is TRBV5-1 and J is TRBJ1-6; D call uncertain. Germline CDR1 is SGHRS and CDR2 is YFSETQ. The CDR3 spans 13 residues. The V end was cut by 0 bases, the J end by 9 bases, with 7 bases between. The CDR3 spells CASSLDISSPLHF. The CDR3 DNA is TGCGCCAGCAGCTTGGATATCAGTTCACCCCTCCACTTT.

This chain joins TRBV4-1 and TRBJ1-3; unclear D gene. The CDR3 is 12 amino acids. Trimming removed 7 bases from V and 2 bases from J, with 6 bases in between. Germline CDR1 MGHRA, CDR2 YSYEKL. CDR3 protein: CASTEAGNTIYF. DNA of the CDR3: TGCGCCAGCACCGAGGCTGGAAACACCATATATTTT.

CDR3 sequence: CASSPPGQGGYGYTF. As DNA, the CDR3 is TGTGCCAGCAGCCCCCCCGGACAGGGGGGCTATGGCTACACCTTC. This chain joins TRBV5-5 and TRBJ1-2, with 10 nucleotides matching TRBD1. Losses at the gene ends were 4 bases for V and 4 bases for J; bases not matched to a gene: 7. This CDR3 is built from 15 residues. Germline lookup yields CDR1 SGHKS and CDR2 YYEKEE (reference sequence).

CDR3 sequence: CASSMKTRDTDTQYF. The CDR3 DNA reads as TGTGCCAGTAGTATGAAGACAAGAGACACAGATACGCAGTATTTT. The chain combines TRBV19 with TRBJ2-3; no clear D. Germline CDR1 and CDR2: LNHDA and SQIVND (reference sequence). V gave up 3 bases and J gave up 2 bases, with 12 bases separating them. CDR3 length equals 15 residues.

This chain uses TRBV4-1 with TRBJ1-4, with 7 positions matching TRBD1. The V segment lost 1 base and the J segment 6 bases; nucleotides outside the gene matches: 5. CDR3 length equals 15 residues. Germline V gives CDR1 MGHRA, CDR2 YSYEKL. Here the CDR3 reads CASSQGQGSYEKLFF. CDR3 nucleotide sequence: TGCGCCAGCAGCCAAGGACAGGGCTCGTATGAAAAACTGTTTTTT.

The chain employs TRBV18 and TRBJ2-2; tentatively, D is TRBD1 (5 bases). Germline CDR1 is KGHSH and CDR2 is LQKENI. The V end was cut by 5 bases, the J end by 3 bases, with 10 bases between. CDR3 size: 14 residues. Written as DNA, the CDR3 is TGTGCCAGCTCATTCAGCAGGGACACCGGGGAGCTGTTTTTT. Its protein product is CASSFSRDTGELFF.

The chain recombines TRBV11-2 with TRBJ2-2; D gene unclear. The ends were cut back, 1 base at V and 3 bases at J, with 9 bases in the middle. Germline V gene data show CDR1 as SGHAT and CDR2 as FQNNGV. This CDR3 has 15 residues. Written as DNA, the CDR3 is TGTGCCAGCAGCTTAGGCGTCGTAGACACCGGGGAGCTGTTTTTT. Residues: CASSLGVVDTGELFF.

J is TRBJ1-1 and V is TRBV11-2; D is perhaps TRBD1 (5 bases). CDR3 length equals 14 residues. CDR1 is SGHAT and CDR2 is FQNNGV in the germline V gene. V lost 1 base, J lost 5 bases, and 11 bases lay in between. This chain's CDR3 is CASSLAGGVTEAFF. The DNA of the CDR3 is TGTGCCAGCAGCTTAGCAGGAGGGGTTACTGAAGCTTTCTTT.

This clone was seen a few times. The chain recombines TRBV19 with TRBJ2-5, with D perhaps TRBD2 (6 bases). The V end was cut by 6 bases, the J end by 4 bases, with 12 bases between. Germline V gives CDR1 LNHDA, CDR2 SQIVND (reference sequence). The CDR3 length is 13 residues. The CDR3 protein is CASRTSEGETQYF. The CDR3, as DNA: TGTGCCAGTAGAACTTCGGAGGGAGAGACCCAGTACTTC.

J is TRBJ1-5 and V is TRBV19, with D maybe TRBD1 (5 bases). The CDR3 contains 16 residues. The ends were cut back, 3 bases at V and 5 bases at J, with 17 bases in the middle. Germline CDR1 is LNHDA and CDR2 is SQIVND (reference sequence). This chain's CDR3 is CASSMGGHQIDQPQHF. CDR3 DNA sequence: TGTGCCAGTAGTATGGGGGGTCACCAGATCGATCAGCCCCAGCATTTT.

This chain uses TRBV19 with TRBJ1-1; weak D call: TRBD1 (5 bases). Looked up from germline, CDR1 is LNHDA and CDR2 is SQIVND (reference sequence). The CDR3 extends over 13 amino acids. The germline V and J ends were trimmed by 7 bases and 3 bases, with 12 bases remaining between them. In DNA, the CDR3 is TGTGCCAGTACCCCAGGGAGGGACACTGAAGCTTTCTTT. Translating gives CASTPGRDTEAFF.

This clone showed up just once. The rearrangement uses TRBV6-5 and TRBJ1-2; 10 bases map to TRBD1. Germline V lookup: CDR1 MNHEY, CDR2 SVGAGI. J was trimmed by 8 bases and V by 5 bases; bases with no gene match: 8. This CDR3 contains 14 residues. The CDR3, as DNA: TGTGCCAGCAGTCCCGCGGACAGGGGGGACGGCTACACCTTC. It specifies CASSPADRGDGYTF.

V is TRBV28 and J is TRBJ1-1; unclear D gene. The length of the CDR3 is 13 residues. Germline assignment: CDR1 MDHEN and CDR2 SYDVKM. The V and J ends lost 3 bases and 2 bases respectively, with 7 bases between them. CDR3 loop: CASSFALNTEAFF. In nucleotides, the CDR3 is TGTGCCAGCAGTTTCGCGCTCAACACTGAAGCTTTCTTT.

The V gene is TRBV5-1, the J gene TRBJ1-4; the D gene is possibly TRBD1 (5 bases). The germline V gene has CDR1 SGHRS and CDR2 YFSETQ. V was shortened by 4 bases and J by 5 bases, with 12 bases between the two germline ends. This CDR3 comprises 14 residues. The CDR3 nucleotides are TGCGCCAGCAGCCATGGGAAGGGGAATGAAAAACTGTTTTTT. Protein product: CASSHGKGNEKLFF.

This clone was seen a handful of times. This sequence joins TRBV2 and TRBJ2-2, with a weak D call TRBD1 (7 bases). CDR3 length: 14 amino acids. CDR1 and CDR2 from the germline V gene are SNHLY and FYNNEI. V lost 7 bases, J lost 6 bases, and 15 bases lay in between. The CDR3 coding sequence is TGTGCCAGCAAGGAGGGGGCAGAGTCCGGGGAGCTGTTTTTT. Protein sequence: CASKEGAESGELFF.

The chain recombines TRBV24-1 with TRBJ2-1; TRBD2 agrees at 8 bases. After removal of 0 bases from V and 2 bases from J, the junction contained 2 bases not matched to a gene. CDR1 and CDR2 from the germline V gene are KGHDR and SFDVKD. The CDR3 runs 16 residues. This CDR3 is CATSDLRGGPYNEQFF. CDR3 nucleotides: TGTGCCACCAGTGATTTGCGCGGGGGGCCCTACAATGAGCAGTTCTTC.